The 29 T cell receptor beta chains below were found in one sample sequenced in a study of patients and donors after allogeneic stem cell transplantation. TCRdb processed the RT-PCR reads anew with MiXCR; each CDR3 protein has one entry. The table records 160,000 or so distinct CDR3 sequences, more than 20% of them present only once. Sequencing input: blood, either unsorted or a sorted T cell fraction (not recorded which). The receptors originated from a human donor who was either an allogeneic HSCT recipient or a stem cell or donor lymphocyte infusion donor (not recorded which). It is not recorded whose cells these are; they may come from a transplant donor.

This clonotype was seen more than once but under ten times. The chain joins TRBV30 to TRBJ1-1, with D unresolved. Germline lookup yields CDR1 GTSNPN and CDR2 SVGIG (reference sequence). The CDR3 is made up of 14 amino acids. V was shortened by 1 base and J by 0 bases, with 9 bases between the two germline ends. CDR3 bases: TGTGCCTGGAGTGGGAGTGTCGTGAACACTGAAGCTTTCTTT. Translated, it gives CAWSGSVVNTEAFF.

The sample holds a few counts of this clonotype. The genes are TRBV20-1 and TRBJ1-1; D unresolved. CDR1 DFQATT and CDR2 SNEGSKA come from the germline V gene (reference sequence). The V and J ends lost 5 bases and 0 bases respectively, with 4 bases between them. CDR3 length: 11 amino acids. CDR3 protein: CSAVVNTEAFF. DNA of the CDR3: TGCAGTGCTGTCGTGAACACTGAAGCTTTCTTT.

The chain combines TRBV29-1 with TRBJ1-1; TRBD1 agrees at 8 bases. The junction had 6 bases not matched to a gene; V was cut back by 7 bases and J by 2 bases. The CDR3 is 13 residues long. Germline values: CDR1 SQVTM, CDR2 ANQGSEA. CDR3 loop: CSAETGVNTEAFF. CDR3 DNA sequence: TGCAGCGCTGAGACAGGGGTTAACACTGAAGCTTTCTTT. Looking up the rest from reference TRBV29-1 and TRBJ1-1 gives the full variable domain: SAVISQKPSRDICQRGTSLTIQCQVDSQVTMMFWYRQQPGQSLTLIATANQGSEATYESGFVIDKFPISRPNLTFSTLTVSNMSPEDSSIYLCSAETGVNTEAFFGQGTRLTVV.

This clonotype was detected a few times. V is TRBV7-9 and J is TRBJ2-7; tentatively, D is TRBD1 (6 bases). The CDR3 is 13 residues long. Trimming pared 3 bases from V and 2 bases from J, leaving 8 bases between. Germline lookup yields CDR1 SEHNR and CDR2 FQNEAQ (reference sequence). This chain's CDR3 is CASSFPGAYEQYF. The CDR3 region has the DNA TGTGCCAGCAGCTTTCCAGGGGCCTACGAGCAGTACTTC.

J is TRBJ2-2 and V is TRBV4-1; D is possibly TRBD2 (6 bases). Trimming pared 1 base from V and 5 bases from J, leaving 14 bases between. CDR1 and CDR2 (germline): MGHRA, YSYEKL. CDR3 length: 16 amino acids. For the CDR3, the DNA is TGCGCCAGCAGCCAAGTTAGCGGAGGGAGGACCGGGGAGCTGTTTTTT. Translating gives CASSQVSGGRTGELFF.

The rearrangement links TRBV20-1 to TRBJ2-7, with TRBD1 matching 9 bases. The CDR3 totals 14 residues. Unmatched junction bases numbered 8, after V lost 2 bases and J lost 6 bases. CDR1 DFQATT and CDR2 SNEGSKA come from the germline V gene (reference sequence). DNA of the CDR3: TGCAGTGCTAGAAGGGACAGGGTTTCTCTCGAGCAGTACTTC. This codes for CSARRDRVSLEQYF.

V usage is TRBV9 and J usage is TRBJ2-3; either TRBD1 or TRBD2 may supply D (5 bases each). Germline V CDR1 and CDR2: SGDLS, YYNGEE. This CDR3 is built from 16 residues. Trimming shortened V by 7 bases and J by 2 bases, and 20 bases separated the two germline ends. CDR3 coding DNA: TGTGCCAGCCCACAGCCTCGGGGACGCAACACAGATACGCAGTATTTT. It translates to CASPQPRGRNTDTQYF.

This clonotype was observed a handful of times. This chain links TRBV12-3 or TRBV12-4 with TRBJ1-4; TRBD1 aligns across 7 bases. The CDR3 length is 16 residues. V dropped 5 bases and J dropped 4; count of bases not matched to a gene: 10. The DNA for the CDR3 is TGTGCCAGCAGTATCGGTCCGGGACAGCTTAATGAAAAACTGTTTTTT. This codes for CASSIGPGQLNEKLFF.

This clonotype was seen only a few times. This chain links TRBV5-4 with TRBJ2-7, with a possible D match to TRBD2 (5 bases). CDR3 length: 15 residues. With 4 bases removed from V and 4 bases from J, the gap between germline ends came to 18 bases. CDR1 and CDR2 from the germline V gene are SGHNT and YYREEE (reference sequence). CDR3 nucleotides: TGTGCCAGCAGCCTCAGCGGAACCAAACCTTACGAGCAGTACTTC. This encodes CASSLSGTKPYEQYF.

The rearrangement uses TRBV5-1 and TRBJ1-1, with 11 bases fitting TRBD1. From germline, CDR1 is SGHRS and CDR2 YFSETQ. The CDR3 sequence is 15 residues long. The J segment lost 0 bases and the V segment lost 5 bases, leaving 3 bases of the junction unmatched. The CDR3 bases are TGCGCCAGCAGGAGGACAGGGGGCGTGAACACTGAAGCTTTCTTT. Its translation: CASRRTGGVNTEAFF.

The gene calls are TRBV9 and TRBJ2-7; 8 bases line up with TRBD1. CDR3 length: 16 residues. CDR1 is SGDLS and CDR2 is YYNGEE in the germline V gene. V lost 3 bases, J lost 3 bases, and 11 bases stayed unmatched. The CDR3 nucleotides are TGTGCCAGCAGCGCGGGGCCGGGACAGGAGAACTACGAGCAGTACTTC. It codes for CASSAGPGQENYEQYF.

The CDR3 spells CASSLVGQLAAWYGYTF. For the CDR3, the DNA is TGTGCCAGCAGCTTAGTGGGGCAACTGGCAGCATGGTATGGCTACACCTTC. The rearrangement links TRBV7-9 to TRBJ1-2, with D perhaps TRBD1 (5 bases). The V gene lost 1 base and the J gene lost 5 bases, with 20 bases spanning the gap. The CDR3 sequence is 17 residues long. Germline CDR1 is SEHNR and CDR2 is FQNEAQ (reference sequence).

There are a few counts of this clonotype. CDR3 in amino acids: CASSVRGDTYNEQFF. In nucleotides, the CDR3 is TGTGCCAGCAGCGTGAGGGGGGACACCTACAATGAGCAGTTCTTC. This chain links TRBV9 with TRBJ2-1; D possibly uses TRBD1 or TRBD2 (6 bases each). This CDR3 contains 15 residues. Trimming shortened V by 2 bases and J by 2 bases, and 11 bases separated the two germline ends. In germline, CDR1 is SGDLS, CDR2 YYNGEE.

The chain links TRBV4-2 to TRBJ2-3, with D unclear. V was shortened by 0 bases and J by 0 bases, with 7 bases between the two germline ends. The CDR3 is 15 amino acids. Germline loops: CDR1 LGHNA, CDR2 YNFKEQ. The CDR3: CASSQERPSTDTQYF. As DNA, the CDR3 is TGTGCCAGCAGCCAAGAGCGGCCTAGCACAGATACGCAGTATTTT.

Written as DNA, the CDR3 is TGTGCCAGCAGTGAAAACAGGGTGGGCGCCTACGAGCAGTACTTC. Translating it yields CASSENRVGAYEQYF. The rearrangement links TRBV2 to TRBJ2-7; the D gene is possibly TRBD1 (6 bases). Trimming removed 2 bases at V and 2 bases at J, with 13 bases between. This CDR3 contains 15 residues. Germline V gene data show CDR1 as SNHLY and CDR2 as FYNNEI.

Only a few counts were recorded for this clonotype. This chain uses TRBV6-2 or TRBV6-3 with TRBJ2-7; D gene unclear. Germline V gene lookup returns CDR1 MNHEY and CDR2 SVGEGT. Trimming left V 7 bases short and J 7 bases short, with 14 bases between. The CDR3 runs 12 residues. CDR3 sequence: CASTQRAGEQYF. The CDR3 region has the DNA TGTGCCAGCACCCAACGGGCTGGGGAGCAGTACTTC.

This rearrangement joins TRBV6-6 to TRBJ2-1, with TRBD2 matching 8 bases. The V segment lost 2 bases and the J segment 6 bases; nucleotides outside the gene matches: 0. CDR3 size: 13 residues. Germline-derived CDR1 and CDR2 are MNHNY and SVGAGI (reference sequence). CDR3 loop: CASSYGLANEQFF. The DNA of the CDR3 is TGTGCCAGCAGTTACGGACTAGCCAATGAGCAGTTCTTC.

In its sample, this clonotype was seen a few times. The gene calls are TRBV5-1 and TRBJ1-1; no firm D call. The CDR3 has 13 residues. The germline CDR1 and CDR2 sequences are SGHRS and YFSETQ. With 0 bases removed from V and 11 bases from J, the gap between germline ends came to 14 bases. The CDR3 nucleotides read TGCGCCAGCAGCTTGGTTCGTCCTGTGAGGGCTTTCTTT. Protein sequence: CASSLVRPVRAFF. Using reference TRBV5-1 and TRBJ1-1 for the parts outside the CDR3, the full variable domain is KAGVTQTPRYLIKTRGQQVTLSCSPISGHRSVSWYQQTPGQGLQFLFEYFSETQRNKGNFPGRFSGRQFSNSRSEMNVSTLELGDSALYLCASSLVRPVRAFFGQGTRLTVV.

This clonotype was detected only once. V usage is TRBV4-2 and J usage is TRBJ1-6, with D possibly matching TRBD1 (5 bases). This CDR3 region has 15 residues. The V end lost 4 bases, the J end lost 7 bases, and 14 bases lay between the germline ends. Germline V CDR1 and CDR2: LGHNA, YNFKEQ. The CDR3 sequence is CASSPFDSQNSPLHF. The CDR3 coding sequence is TGTGCCAGCAGCCCGTTTGACAGTCAAAATTCACCCCTCCACTTT.

The chain employs TRBV27 and TRBJ1-2; 9 bases fit TRBD1. The V gene end was trimmed by 0 bases and the J gene end by 7 bases; junction bases not matched to a gene: 6. The CDR3 is 15 amino acids. Per germline, CDR1 MNHEY and CDR2 SMNVEV (reference sequence). CDR3: CASSLSGDRVFGYTF. CDR3 DNA: TGTGCCAGCAGTTTATCGGGGGACAGGGTGTTTGGCTACACCTTC.

A few counts support this clonotype. The gene calls are TRBV20-1 and TRBJ2-1; D call uncertain. The CDR3 is 17 amino acids. V gave up 4 bases and J gave up 0 bases, with 19 bases separating them. Germline CDR1 is DFQATT and CDR2 is SNEGSKA (reference sequence). The CDR3 protein is CSANKRTGPSSYNEQFF. Here the CDR3 DNA reads TGCAGTGCTAACAAGAGAACCGGGCCGAGCTCCTACAATGAGCAGTTCTTC.

The chain joins TRBV10-3 to TRBJ2-3; D remains unclear. V lost 3 bases to trimming and J lost 6 bases, with 19 bases between them. The V gene's germline CDR1 is ENHRY and CDR2 SYGVKD. The CDR3 covers 16 residues. The CDR3 loop is CAISDPWELLVDTQYF. The CDR3 DNA reads TGTGCCATCAGTGATCCGTGGGAATTGTTGGTGGATACGCAGTATTTT.

This clonotype showed up many times. This rearrangement joins TRBV12-3 or TRBV12-4 to TRBJ1-2; 9 bases map to TRBD1. The junction had 9 bases not matched to a gene; V was cut back by 7 bases and J by 6 bases. This CDR3 has 14 residues. In nucleotides, the CDR3 is TGTGCCAGCAACGCCGGACAGGGGAGTCATGGCTACACCTTC. Its translation: CASNAGQGSHGYTF.

This clonotype was observed a handful of times. V gene TRBV9 combines with J gene TRBJ1-1; possibly TRBD1 for D (6 bases). The CDR3 runs to 15 residues. V dropped 3 bases and J dropped 5 bases, with 17 bases sitting between them. The germline V gene encodes CDR1 SGDLS and CDR2 YYNGEE. CDR3 residues: CASSAGAQGSTEAFF. In nucleotides, the CDR3 is TGTGCCAGCAGCGCGGGCGCACAGGGTTCAACTGAAGCTTTCTTT.

The J gene is TRBJ1-1, the V gene TRBV29-1, with D unclear. The germline V and J ends were trimmed by 2 bases and 5 bases, with 9 bases remaining between them. Germline CDR1 is SQVTM and CDR2 is ANQGSEA. The CDR3 runs to 12 residues. The CDR3 loop is CSVEIGWTEAFF. CDR3 bases: TGCAGCGTTGAAATTGGGTGGACTGAAGCTTTCTTT.

V gene TRBV2 combines with J gene TRBJ1-2; 9 nucleotides align to TRBD1. The CDR3 is 12 residues long. Germline CDR1 is SNHLY and CDR2 is FYNNEI. The V segment lost 9 bases and the J segment 2 bases; nucleotides outside the gene matches: 1. The chain's CDR3 is CASGQGNYGYTF. In DNA, the CDR3 is TGTGCCAGTGGACAGGGGAACTATGGCTACACCTTC.

CDR3 region: CASSYEGYEQYF. The CDR3 region has the DNA TGTGCCAGCAGTTACGAGGGCTACGAGCAGTACTTC. The V call is TRBV6-2 or TRBV6-3, the J call TRBJ2-7; tentative D call: TRBD2 (5 bases). The V gene lost 2 bases and the J gene lost 3 bases, with 5 bases spanning the gap. The CDR3 runs to 12 residues. Looked up from germline, CDR1 is MNHEY and CDR2 is SVGEGT.

The table lists this clonotype with a few counts. The rearrangement uses TRBV5-1 and TRBJ2-2; D remains ambiguous. The V end was cut by 0 bases, the J end by 1 base, with 4 bases between. Germline V gene sequence: CDR1 SGHRS, CDR2 YFSETQ. This CDR3 spans 14 amino acids. This CDR3 is CASSLVLNTGELFF. CDR3 bases: TGCGCCAGCAGCTTGGTACTGAACACCGGGGAGCTGTTTTTT.

This clonotype showed up just a few times. This rearrangement joins TRBV6-6 to TRBJ2-3; D uncertain. V shed 0 bases and J shed 6 bases, with 4 bases lying between them. CDR1 MNHNY and CDR2 SVGAGI come from the germline V gene (reference sequence). The CDR3 totals 12 residues. CDR3 nucleotide sequence: TGTGCCAGCAGTTACTCGAAGGATACGCAGTATTTT. Its translation is CASSYSKDTQYF.